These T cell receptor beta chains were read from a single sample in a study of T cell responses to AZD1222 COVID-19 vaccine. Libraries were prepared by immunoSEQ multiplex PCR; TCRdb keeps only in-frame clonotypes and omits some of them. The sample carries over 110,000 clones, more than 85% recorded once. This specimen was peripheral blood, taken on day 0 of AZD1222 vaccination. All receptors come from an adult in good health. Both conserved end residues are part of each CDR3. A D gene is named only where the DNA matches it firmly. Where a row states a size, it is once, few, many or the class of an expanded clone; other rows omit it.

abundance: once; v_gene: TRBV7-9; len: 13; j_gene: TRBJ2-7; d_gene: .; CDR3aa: CASSLGRSYEQYF; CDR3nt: TGTGCCAGCAGCTTAGGCAGGAGCTACGAGCAGTACTTC
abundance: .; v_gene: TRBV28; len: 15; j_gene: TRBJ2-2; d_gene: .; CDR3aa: CASSLFAGSTGELFF; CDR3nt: TGTGCCAGCAGTTTATTTGCAGGGTCCACCGGGGAGCTGTTTTTT
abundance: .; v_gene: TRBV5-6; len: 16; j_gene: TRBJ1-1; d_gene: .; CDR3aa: CASSSTGLYPRAKAFF; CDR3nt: TGTGCCAGCAGCTCGACAGGACTTTATCCTAGGGCGAAAGCTTTCTTT
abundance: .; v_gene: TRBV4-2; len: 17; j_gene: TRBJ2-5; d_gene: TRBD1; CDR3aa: CASSQGVQTGVGETQYF; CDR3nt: TGTGCCAGCAGCCAAGGGGTGCAGACAGGGGTCGGGGAGACCCAGTACTTC
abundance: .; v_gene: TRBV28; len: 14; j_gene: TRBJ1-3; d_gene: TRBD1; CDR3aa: CASIMTGRGNTIYF; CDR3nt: TGTGCCAGCATCATGACAGGGCGGGGAAACACCATATATTTT
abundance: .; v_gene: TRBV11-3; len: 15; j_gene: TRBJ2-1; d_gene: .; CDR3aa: CASSSYRESGNEQFF; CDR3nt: TGTGCCAGCAGCTCCTACAGGGAGTCAGGCAATGAGCAGTTCTTC
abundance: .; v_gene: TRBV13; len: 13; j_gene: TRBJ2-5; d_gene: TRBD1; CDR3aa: CASSSTGVETQYF; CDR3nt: TGTGCCAGCAGCTCCACAGGGGTGGAGACCCAGTACTTC
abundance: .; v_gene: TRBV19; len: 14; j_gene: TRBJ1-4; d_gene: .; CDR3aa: CASSMGRLYEKLFF; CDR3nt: TGTGCCAGTAGTATGGGCAGACTATATGAAAAACTGTTTTTT
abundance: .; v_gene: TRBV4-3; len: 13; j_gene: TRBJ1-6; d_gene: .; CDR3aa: CASSRDGNSPLHF; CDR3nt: TGCGCCAGCAGCCGGGACGGTAATTCACCCCTCCACTTT
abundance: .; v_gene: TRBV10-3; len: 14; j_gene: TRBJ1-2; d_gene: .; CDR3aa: CAISAGDLHYGYTF; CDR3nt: TGTGCCATCAGTGCCGGGGATTTGCACTATGGCTACACCTTC
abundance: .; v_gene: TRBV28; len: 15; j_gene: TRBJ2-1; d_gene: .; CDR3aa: CASSLSPTRYNEQFF; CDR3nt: TGTGCCAGCAGTTTATCCCCTACCCGTTACAATGAGCAGTTCTTC
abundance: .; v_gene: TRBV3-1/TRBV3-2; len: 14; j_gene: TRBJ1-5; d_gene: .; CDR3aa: CASSWGMSNQPQHF; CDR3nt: TGTGCCAGCAGCTGGGGGATGAGCAATCAGCCCCAGCATTTT
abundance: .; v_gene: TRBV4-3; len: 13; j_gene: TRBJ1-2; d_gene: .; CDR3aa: CASSLLEGRGYTF; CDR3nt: TGCGCCAGCAGCCTCCTCGAGGGCAGGGGCTACACCTTC
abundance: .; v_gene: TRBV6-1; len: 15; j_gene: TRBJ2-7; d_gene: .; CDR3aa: CASSEPTGRTYEQYF; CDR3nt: TGTGCCAGCAGTGAACCAACAGGGCGTACCTACGAGCAGTACTTC
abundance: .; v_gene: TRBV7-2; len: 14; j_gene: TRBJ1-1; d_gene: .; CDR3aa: CASSPFWTYTEAFF; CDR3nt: TGTGCCAGCAGCCCCTTCTGGACCTACACTGAAGCTTTCTTT
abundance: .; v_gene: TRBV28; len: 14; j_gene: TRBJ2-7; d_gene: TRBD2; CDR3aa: CASSLRLADYEQYF; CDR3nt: TGTGCCAGCAGTTTACGACTAGCGGACTACGAGCAGTACTTC
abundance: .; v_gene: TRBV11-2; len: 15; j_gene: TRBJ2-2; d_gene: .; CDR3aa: CASRRAGDLTGELFF; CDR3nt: TGTGCCAGCAGACGGGCAGGGGATCTTACCGGGGAGCTGTTTTTT
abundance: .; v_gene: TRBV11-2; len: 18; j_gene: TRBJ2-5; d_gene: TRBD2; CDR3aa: CASSPRGLAGGPGETQYF; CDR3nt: TGTGCCAGCAGCCCGAGAGGACTAGCGGGGGGGCCTGGAGAGACCCAGTACTTC
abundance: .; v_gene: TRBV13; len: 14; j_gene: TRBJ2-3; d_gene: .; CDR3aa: CASTTPSGTDTQYF; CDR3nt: TGTGCCAGCACGACTCCCAGCGGTACAGATACGCAGTATTTT
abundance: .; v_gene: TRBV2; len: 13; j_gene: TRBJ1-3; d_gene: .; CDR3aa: CASSVSGRNTIYF; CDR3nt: TGTGCCAGCAGTGTTTCGGGCCGAAACACCATATATTTT
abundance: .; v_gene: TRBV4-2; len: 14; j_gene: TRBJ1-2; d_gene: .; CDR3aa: CASSPGGNNYGYTF; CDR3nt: TGTGCCAGCAGCCCGGGCGGGAATAACTATGGCTACACCTTC
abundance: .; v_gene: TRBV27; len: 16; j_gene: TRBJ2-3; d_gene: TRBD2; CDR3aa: CASSSPGGGLTDTQYF; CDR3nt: TGTGCCAGCAGTTCCCCGGGCGGGGGGCTCACAGATACGCAGTATTTT
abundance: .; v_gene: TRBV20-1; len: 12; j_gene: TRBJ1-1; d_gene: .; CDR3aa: CSASRRDTEAFF; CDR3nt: TGCAGTGCTAGTCGCAGGGACACTGAAGCTTTCTTT
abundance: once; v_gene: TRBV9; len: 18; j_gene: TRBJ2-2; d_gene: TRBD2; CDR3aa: CASSVDGTSGLNTGELFF; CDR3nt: TGTGCCAGCAGCGTAGATGGGACTAGCGGATTGAACACCGGGGAGCTGTTTTTT
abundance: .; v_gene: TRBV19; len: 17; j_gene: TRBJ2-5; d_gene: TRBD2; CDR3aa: CASSPQKLAGVVETQYF; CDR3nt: TGTGCCAGTAGTCCGCAAAAATTAGCGGGAGTAGTGGAGACCCAGTACTTC
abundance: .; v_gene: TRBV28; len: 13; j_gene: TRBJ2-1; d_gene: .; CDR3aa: CASSLGSYNEQFF; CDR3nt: TGTGCCAGCAGTTTGGGCAGCTACAATGAGCAGTTCTTC
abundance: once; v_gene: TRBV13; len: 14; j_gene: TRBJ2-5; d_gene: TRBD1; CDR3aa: CASSLVGQTETQYF; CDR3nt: TGTGCCAGCAGCTTAGTGGGACAGACGGAGACCCAGTACTTC
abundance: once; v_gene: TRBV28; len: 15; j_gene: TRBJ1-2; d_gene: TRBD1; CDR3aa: CASSPSGQSSYGYTF; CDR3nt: TGTGCCAGCAGTCCCTCGGGACAGTCTTCCTATGGCTACACCTTC
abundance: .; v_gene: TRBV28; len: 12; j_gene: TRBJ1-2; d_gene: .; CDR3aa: CASSTPSYGYTF; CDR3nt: TGTGCCAGCAGCACACCCAGCTATGGCTACACCTTC
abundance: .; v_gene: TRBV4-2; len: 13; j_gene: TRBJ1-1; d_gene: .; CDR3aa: CASSQDTSILAFF; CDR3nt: TGTGCCAGCAGCCAAGATACCTCTATTCTGGCTTTCTTT
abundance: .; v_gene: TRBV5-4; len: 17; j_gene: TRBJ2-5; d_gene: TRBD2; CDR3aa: CASSFSLAEDLQETQYF; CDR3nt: TGTGCCAGCAGCTTCTCACTAGCGGAAGACCTCCAAGAGACCCAGTACTTC
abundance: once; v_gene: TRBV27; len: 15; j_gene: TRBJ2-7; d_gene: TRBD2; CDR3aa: CASSPYLAGVYEQYF; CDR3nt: TGTGCCAGCAGTCCCTACCTAGCGGGAGTGTACGAGCAGTACTTC
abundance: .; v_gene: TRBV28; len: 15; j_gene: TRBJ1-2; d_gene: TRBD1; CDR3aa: CASRAAGTANYGYTF; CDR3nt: TGTGCCAGCAGAGCCGCCGGGACAGCGAACTATGGCTACACCTTC
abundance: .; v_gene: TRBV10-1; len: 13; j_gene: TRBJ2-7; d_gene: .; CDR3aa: CASSDSTGDEQYF; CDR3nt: TGCGCCAGCAGTGACAGCACGGGCGACGAGCAGTACTTC
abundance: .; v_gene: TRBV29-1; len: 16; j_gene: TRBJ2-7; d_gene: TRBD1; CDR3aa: CSVQMPGQGVSYEQYF; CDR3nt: TGCAGCGTACAGATGCCGGGACAGGGGGTTTCCTACGAGCAGTACTTC
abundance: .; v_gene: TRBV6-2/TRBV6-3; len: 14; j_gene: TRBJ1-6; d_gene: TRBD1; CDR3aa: CASSYIQGYSPLHF; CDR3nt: TGTGCCAGCAGTTACATACAGGGGTATTCACCCCTCCACTTT
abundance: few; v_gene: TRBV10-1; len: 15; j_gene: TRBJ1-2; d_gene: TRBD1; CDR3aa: CASSAGQGIGYGYTF; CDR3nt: TGCGCCAGCAGTGCCGGACAGGGGATTGGGTATGGCTACACCTTC
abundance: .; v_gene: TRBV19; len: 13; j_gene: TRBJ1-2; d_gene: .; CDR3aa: CASSIQGPYGYTF; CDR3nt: TGTGCCAGTAGTATCCAGGGCCCCTATGGCTACACCTTC
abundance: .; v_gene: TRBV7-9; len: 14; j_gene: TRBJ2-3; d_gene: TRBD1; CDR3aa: CASSSGTGYYGQYF; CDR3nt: TGTGCCAGCAGCTCCGGGACAGGGTATTATGGGCAGTATTTT
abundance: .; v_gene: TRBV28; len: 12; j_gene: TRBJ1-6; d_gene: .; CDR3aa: CASSLGDSPLHF; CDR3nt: TGTGCCAGCAGTTTGGGAGACTCACCCCTCCACTTT
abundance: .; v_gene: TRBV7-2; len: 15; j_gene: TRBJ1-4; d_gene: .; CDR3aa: CASSSMGGEDEKLFF; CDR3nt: TGTGCCAGCAGCTCCATGGGAGGGGAGGATGAAAAACTGTTTTTT
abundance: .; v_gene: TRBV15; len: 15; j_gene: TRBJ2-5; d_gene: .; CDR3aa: CATRTGQEGQETQYF; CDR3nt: TGTGCCACCAGAACCGGACAGGAGGGCCAAGAGACCCAGTACTTC
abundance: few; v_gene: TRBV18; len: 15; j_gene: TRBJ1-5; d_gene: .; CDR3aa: CASSRIRGYNQPQHF; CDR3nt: TGTGCCAGCTCACGGATCCGGGGCTATAATCAGCCCCAGCATTTT
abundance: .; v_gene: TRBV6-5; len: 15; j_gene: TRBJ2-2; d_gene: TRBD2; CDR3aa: CASRPSGGDTGELFF; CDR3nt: TGTGCCAGCCGTCCTAGCGGGGGGGACACCGGGGAGCTGTTTTTT
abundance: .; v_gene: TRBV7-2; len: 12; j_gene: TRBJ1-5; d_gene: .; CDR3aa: CASSLDFQPQHF; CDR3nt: TGTGCCAGCAGCTTAGACTTTCAGCCCCAGCATTTT
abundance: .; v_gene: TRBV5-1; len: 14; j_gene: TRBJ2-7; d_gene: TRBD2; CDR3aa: CASSAGLAGDEQYF; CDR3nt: TGCGCCAGCAGCGCTGGACTAGCGGGGGACGAGCAGTACTTC
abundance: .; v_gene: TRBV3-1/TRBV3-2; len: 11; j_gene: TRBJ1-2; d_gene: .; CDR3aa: CASSHTDGYTF; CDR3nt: TGTGCCAGCAGCCACACGGATGGCTACACCTTC
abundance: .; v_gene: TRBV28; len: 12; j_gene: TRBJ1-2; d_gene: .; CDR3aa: CASGEGMRGYTF; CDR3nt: TGTGCCAGCGGAGAGGGGATGCGTGGCTACACCTTC
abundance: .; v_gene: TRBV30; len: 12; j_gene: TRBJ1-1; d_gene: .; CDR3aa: CATPAGNTEAFF; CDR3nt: TGTGCCACCCCGGCAGGGAACACTGAAGCTTTCTTT
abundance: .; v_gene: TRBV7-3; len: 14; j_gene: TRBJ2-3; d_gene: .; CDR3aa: CASSLWPRTDTQYF; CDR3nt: TGTGCCAGCAGCTTATGGCCTCGCACAGATACGCAGTATTTT
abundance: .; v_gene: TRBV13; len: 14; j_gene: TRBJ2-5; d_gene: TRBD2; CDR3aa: CASSSTSGIETQYF; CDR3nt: TGTGCCAGCAGCTCGACTAGCGGGATAGAGACCCAGTACTTC
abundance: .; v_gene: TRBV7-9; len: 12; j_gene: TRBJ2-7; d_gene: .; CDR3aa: CASSWAGDEQYF; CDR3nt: TGTGCCAGCAGCTGGGCAGGGGACGAGCAGTACTTC
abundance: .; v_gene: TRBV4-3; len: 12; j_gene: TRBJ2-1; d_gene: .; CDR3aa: CASSQDWGEQFF; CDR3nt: TGCGCCAGCAGCCAAGATTGGGGGGAGCAGTTCTTC
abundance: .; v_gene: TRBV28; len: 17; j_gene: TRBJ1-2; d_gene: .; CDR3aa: CARRGDGRNSAFYGYTF; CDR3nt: TGTGCCAGGAGGGGGGACGGACGGAACTCCGCATTCTATGGCTACACCTTC
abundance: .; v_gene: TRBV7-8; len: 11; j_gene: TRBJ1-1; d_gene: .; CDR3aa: CASSLDRGAFF; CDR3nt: TGTGCCAGCAGCTTAGACCGGGGAGCTTTCTTT
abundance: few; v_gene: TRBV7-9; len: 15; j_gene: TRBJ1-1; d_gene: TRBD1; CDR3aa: CASSLTDRGNTEAFF; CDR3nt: TGTGCCAGCAGCTTGACGGACAGGGGGAACACTGAAGCTTTCTTT
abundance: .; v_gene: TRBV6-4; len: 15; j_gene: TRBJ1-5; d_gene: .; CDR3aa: CASSGTPGFDQPQHF; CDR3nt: TGTGCCAGCAGTGGGACCCCGGGGTTTGATCAGCCCCAGCATTTT
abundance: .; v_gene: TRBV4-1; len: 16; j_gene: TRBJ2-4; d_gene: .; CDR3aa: CASSQLAAVAKNIQYF; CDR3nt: TGCGCCAGCAGCCAGCTAGCTGCGGTAGCCAAAAACATTCAGTACTTC
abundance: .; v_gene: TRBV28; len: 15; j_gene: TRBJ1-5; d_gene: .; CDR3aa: CASSFRTTSNQPQHF; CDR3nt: TGTGCCAGCAGTTTTCGGACAACGAGCAATCAGCCCCAGCATTTT